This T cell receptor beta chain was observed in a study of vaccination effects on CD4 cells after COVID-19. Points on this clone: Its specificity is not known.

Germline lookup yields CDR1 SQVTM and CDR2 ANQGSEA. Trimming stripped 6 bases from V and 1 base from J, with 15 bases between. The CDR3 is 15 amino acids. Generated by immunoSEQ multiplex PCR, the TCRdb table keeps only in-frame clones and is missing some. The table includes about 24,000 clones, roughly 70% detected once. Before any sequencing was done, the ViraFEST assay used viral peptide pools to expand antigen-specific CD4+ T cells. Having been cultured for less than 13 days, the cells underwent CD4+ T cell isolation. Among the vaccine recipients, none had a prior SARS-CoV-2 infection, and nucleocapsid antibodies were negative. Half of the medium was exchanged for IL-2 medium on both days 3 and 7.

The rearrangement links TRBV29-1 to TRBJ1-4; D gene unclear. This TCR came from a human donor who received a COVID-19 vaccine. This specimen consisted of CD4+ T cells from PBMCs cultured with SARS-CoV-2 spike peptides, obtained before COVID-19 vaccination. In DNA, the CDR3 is TGCAGCGTGGGGTATGGAACGGGAACTAATGAAAAACTGTTTTTT. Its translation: CSVGYGTGTNEKLFF.